Here is one T cell receptor beta chain with its context. The data derive from a study of blood T cell repertoires in COVID-19. Study-level information: The samples span acute and convalescent COVID-19 from the United States, Italy and Spain. Nucleic acid was either cDNA or gDNA, and it came from T cells, B-cell-depleted T cells, or PBMCs.

As processed by the authors: Cell counts per sample came from amplifying reference gene primers. The data were produced by immunoSEQ multiplex PCR, yet TCRdb's version contains in-frame clones alone and is incomplete. V, J and clone size are those of that table, while D and trimming were read from the DNA. The repertoire consists of tens of thousands of clones, with about four fifths occurring once and the leading ten covering roughly 1.5%. The sample comprised peripheral blood. The source of this sequence is a man in his fifties with acute or convalescent COVID-19.

CDR3 loop: CASSEVAGVSYDTQYF. The CDR3 DNA sequence: TGCGCCAGCAGTGAAGTTGCGGGAGTTAGTTATGATACGCAGTATTTT. J is TRBJ2-3 and V is TRBV4-1; 7 bases agree with TRBD2. The CDR3 totals 16 residues. With 6 bases clipped from V and 6 bases from J, the junction kept 15 bases outside the gene matches. Germline CDR1 is MGHRA and CDR2 is YSYEKL.